Listed below are T cell receptor beta chains from one sample, sequenced in a study of human T cells and chemical hapten exposure. TCRdb called the RACE reads again in MiXCR, with one record for every CDR3 protein. There are about 120,000 distinct CDR3 sequences in the sample; roughly an eighth occur only once, and around 0.99% lies in the top ten. Sequenced here: whole blood, sampled in connection with sensitization to the hapten diphenylcyclopropenone (DPC). The source is a man aged 18 to 29 with alopecia areata. Some clones in this sample may be carry-over from other donors' samples. The CDR3 runs from the conserved cysteine through the conserved F or W. The D gene is left open where the match is weak. A row's size may be missing; if present it is once, few, many or a size class.

>TRBV29-1|NA|TRBJ1-5|NA|12
TGCAGCGTTGCCGAGGGTTATCAGCCCCAGCATTTT
CSVAEGYQPQHF
>TRBV29-1|TRBD1|TRBJ2-6|many|16
TGCAGCACTCTGGACAGGGGACCTAGTGGGGCCAACGTCCTGACTTTC
CSTLDRGPSGANVLTF
>TRBV6-6|NA|TRBJ1-1|few|13
TGTGCCAGCAGTTACTCTGGACCTCTCGAAGCTTTCTTT
CASSYSGPLEAFF
>TRBV3-1|NA|TRBJ2-7|few|13
TGTGCCAGCAGCCCCGGACACCTCTACGAGCAGTACTTC
CASSPGHLYEQYF
>TRBV4-3|TRBD1|TRBJ1-2|NA|15
TGCGCCAGCAGCCAAGAGAGACAGGGGGTACTTGGCTACACCTTC
CASSQERQGVLGYTF
>TRBV9|NA|TRBJ2-6|NA|15
TGTGCCAGCAGCGGTGCAAGCTCTGGGGCCAACGTCCTGACTTTC
CASSGASSGANVLTF
>TRBV29-1|NA|TRBJ2-7|few|11
TGCAGTGCTCGGGGTACCTACGAGCAGTACTTC
CSARGTYEQYF
>TRBV20-1|NA|TRBJ1-2|NA|15
TGCAGTGCACCAAAGGGTGCAGGAGATAACTATGGCTACACCTTC
CSAPKGAGDNYGYTF
>TRBV7-6|NA|TRBJ1-1|NA|13
TGTGCCAGCAGCACCGACAGTTACACTGAAGCTTTCTTT
CASSTDSYTEAFF
>TRBV18|TRBD1|TRBJ1-1|NA|14
TGTGCCAGCTCCTACGACAGGGTGAACACTGAAGCTTTCTTT
CASSYDRVNTEAFF
>TRBV20-1|NA|TRBJ2-1|NA|13
TGCAGTTCCCCGGGGGCTGCCTACAATGAGCAGTTCTTC
CSSPGAAYNEQFF
>TRBV9|TRBD1|TRBJ1-4|few|13
TGTGCCAGCAGCGTAGATAACAGGGGTAAACTGTTTTTT
CASSVDNRGKLFF
>TRBV9|TRBD2|TRBJ2-2|NA|15
TGTGCCAGCAGCGTAAGCGGGGCTGGCACCGGGGAGCTGTTTTTT
CASSVSGAGTGELFF
>TRBV5-1|NA|TRBJ1-2|NA|14
TGCGCCAGCAGACAACTCCAGGGACCCTATGGCTACACCTTC
CASRQLQGPYGYTF
>TRBV9|NA|TRBJ2-3|few|14
TGTGCCAGCAGCGTAGGTTCAGTTACAGATACGCAGTATTTT
CASSVGSVTDTQYF
>TRBV6-5|TRBD1|TRBJ2-2|few|16
TGTGCCAGCAGTACTATACCGGGACAGCTCACCGGGGAGCTGTTTTTT
CASSTIPGQLTGELFF
>TRBV29-1|NA|TRBJ2-3|NA|11
TGCAGCGTTAGGAGCACAGATACGCAGTATTTT
CSVRSTDTQYF
>TRBV12-3/TRBV12-4|NA|TRBJ1-5|few|14
TGTGCCAGCAGTTTGTGGGGATTTAATCAGCCCCAGCATTTT
CASSLWGFNQPQHF
>TRBV29-1|NA|TRBJ1-1|many|12
TGCAGCGTTGCGTCTGTGGGCGCTGAAGCTTTCTTT
CSVASVGAEAFF
>TRBV6-5|TRBD1|TRBJ2-3|NA|15
TGTGCCAGCAGTTACTTAGACAGGGTTCCTGGTACGCAGTATTTT
CASSYLDRVPGTQYF
>TRBV12-3/TRBV12-4|TRBD1|TRBJ1-5|few|15
TGTGCCAGCAGTTTAGTTCAGGGGGCTGTTCAGCCCCAGCATTTT
CASSLVQGAVQPQHF
>TRBV29-1|NA|TRBJ1-2|many|10
TGCAGCGTTGGAGGGAATGGCTACACCTTC
CSVGGNGYTF
>TRBV19|TRBD2|TRBJ2-3|many|17
TGTGCCAGTAGTAGGCCCAGGAGCGGGGGGTTTACAGATACGCAGTATTTT
CASSRPRSGGFTDTQYF
>TRBV7-2|NA|TRBJ2-1|few|13
TGTGCCAGCAGCTCCGGACGGGCCAATGAGCAGTTCTTC
CASSSGRANEQFF
>TRBV12-3/TRBV12-4|NA|TRBJ2-3|few|14
TGTGCCAGCAGGGGCGGGACCTCACCCGATACGCAGTATTTT
CASRGGTSPDTQYF
>TRBV28|NA|TRBJ2-5|many|15
TGTGCCAGCAGTTTAGGGTCCCGGGGGAGGGAGACCCAGTACTTC
CASSLGSRGRETQYF
>TRBV4-3|NA|TRBJ1-2|few|15
TGCGCCAGCAGCCATGACCGCGGCAGGGGTTATGGCTACACCTTC
CASSHDRGRGYGYTF
>TRBV6-2/TRBV6-3|NA|TRBJ2-4|many|10
TGTGCCACCGGAGGACAGAAGGTTTACTTC
CATGGQKVYF
>TRBV7-8|NA|TRBJ2-1|NA|18
TGTGCCAGCAGCCAGCTTAGGACGGTCGCCTTGGGCTACAATGAGCAGTTCTTC
CASSQLRTVALGYNEQFF
>TRBV11-2|NA|TRBJ2-2|few|16
TGTGCCAGCAGCCGTTCCCGGACGGAGGATCCCTGGGAGCTGTTTTTT
CASSRSRTEDPWELFF
>TRBV4-3|NA|TRBJ2-4|NA|19
TGCGCCAGCAGCCAAGGAACGACAGATGGGGGTACCGTCAAAAACATTCAGTACTTC
CASSQGTTDGGTVKNIQYF
>TRBV10-3|NA|TRBJ1-4|NA|14
TGTGCCATCAGAGCCGGGCCTAGAAATGAAAAACTGTTTTTT
CAIRAGPRNEKLFF
>TRBV29-1|NA|TRBJ2-5|many|12
TGCAGCGTCCGAAAGGACCAAGAGACCCAGTACTTC
CSVRKDQETQYF
>TRBV5-1|NA|TRBJ2-2|NA|15
TGCGCCAGCAGCGCCGGGACAACGAACACCGGGGAGCTGTTTTTT
CASSAGTTNTGELFF
>TRBV19|NA|TRBJ1-5|few|12
TGTGCCAGTAAACGGGGGAATCAGCCCCAGCATTTT
CASKRGNQPQHF
>TRBV29-1|TRBD1|TRBJ2-6|NA|15
TGCAGCGTTGAGGACAGGGGGTCTGGGGCCAACGTCCTGACTTTC
CSVEDRGSGANVLTF
>TRBV3-1|NA|TRBJ1-2|few|17
TGTGCCAGCAGCCAAGACTTAGGGACTTCTTATAACTATGGCTACACCTTC
CASSQDLGTSYNYGYTF
>TRBV20-1|NA|TRBJ2-7|NA|14
TGCAGTGCTAATGGACAGCTGAGCTCCTACGAGCAGTACTTC
CSANGQLSSYEQYF
>TRBV7-6|NA|TRBJ1-2|many|13
TGTGCCAGCAGCTTTTTCAGGGGCTATGGCTACACCTTC
CASSFFRGYGYTF
>TRBV2|TRBD2|TRBJ2-2|few|18
TGTGCCAGCAGTGAAACCACACTAGCGGGTAGGAACACCGGGGAGCTGTTTTTT
CASSETTLAGRNTGELFF
>TRBV29-1|NA|TRBJ1-5|many|14
TGCAGCGTTGTATGGGGAAATAGCAATCAGCCCCAGCATTTT
CSVVWGNSNQPQHF
>TRBV21-1|NA|TRBJ2-5|few|15
TGTGCCAGCAGCAAAAGGGGCCCGAACGGGGGGACCCAGTACTTC
CASSKRGPNGGTQYF
>TRBV7-9|NA|TRBJ2-5|NA|13
TGTGCCAGCAGCTTCCGACAGGCAGAGACCCAGTACTTC
CASSFRQAETQYF
>TRBV6-2/TRBV6-3|NA|TRBJ2-7|NA|15
TGTGCCAGCACCCCAATTTGGGGCCCCTCCTACGAGCAGTACTTC
CASTPIWGPSYEQYF
>TRBV3-1|NA|TRBJ2-5|few|14
TGTGCCAGCAGCCAAGCTTCGACGGAGGAGACCCAGTACTTC
CASSQASTEETQYF
>TRBV20-1|NA|TRBJ2-2|few|14
TGCAGTGCTGAAGACAGAACTAACACCGGGGAGCTGTTTTTT
CSAEDRTNTGELFF
>TRBV20-1|NA|TRBJ2-3|NA|14
TGCAGTGCTAGTCATTCGACAGAACGGGATACGCAGTATTTT
CSASHSTERDTQYF
>TRBV5-1|NA|TRBJ1-4|many|14
TGCGCCAGCGGCAAAGACAGGACGGATGAAAAACTGTTTTTT
CASGKDRTDEKLFF
>TRBV7-2|NA|TRBJ1-1|NA|13
TGTGCCAGCAGCTTAGGATCGGTCGGTGGCGCTTTCTTT
CASSLGSVGGAFF
>TRBV7-9|NA|TRBJ1-5|few|15
TGTGCCAGCAGCTTAGGGTCCGAAAGCAATCAGCCCCAGCATTTT
CASSLGSESNQPQHF
>TRBV7-9|NA|TRBJ2-2|NA|15
TGTGCCAGCAGCTTAGAGCTGGGGATCGCCGGGGAGCTGTTTTTT
CASSLELGIAGELFF